The 13 T cell receptor beta chains below were found in one sample sequenced in a study of patients and donors after allogeneic stem cell transplantation. TCRdb used MiXCR to reprocess the RT-PCR reads, holding one entry per CDR3 protein. The table has fewer than 250,000 distinct CDR3 sequences, about 14% seen once. Material: blood, either unsorted or a sorted T cell fraction (not recorded which). The receptors stem from a human donor who was either an allogeneic HSCT recipient or a stem cell or donor lymphocyte infusion donor (not recorded which). It is not recorded whose cells these are; they may come from a transplant donor.

In its sample, this clonotype was seen a few times. V is TRBV5-4 and J is TRBJ2-3; D is possibly TRBD1 (5 bases). The CDR3 extends over 16 amino acids. From germline, CDR1 is SGHNT and CDR2 YYREEE (reference sequence). V was clipped by 0 bases and J by 0 bases, with 11 bases between them. As DNA, the CDR3 is TGTGCCAGCAGCTTGGTGGTAAGGGGAAGCACAGATACGCAGTATTTT. Its protein product is CASSLVVRGSTDTQYF.

This clonotype has at least ten counts. J is TRBJ2-2 and V is TRBV6-1; TRBD1 agrees at 7 bases. CDR3 size: 13 residues. The J segment lost 4 bases and the V segment lost 6 bases, leaving 2 bases of the junction unmatched. The germline gives CDR1 MNHNS, CDR2 SASEGT. The CDR3 DNA reads as TGTGCCAGCAGGGGACAGTTCACCGGGGAGCTGTTTTTT. It encodes CASRGQFTGELFF.

This clonotype was detected many times. The rearrangement uses TRBV24-1 and TRBJ2-2; 8 bases fit TRBD2. This CDR3 spans 17 amino acids. Germline loops: CDR1 KGHDR, CDR2 SFDVKD. Germline trimming cut 4 bases from V and 0 bases from J; bases unmatched to any gene: 6. DNA for the CDR3: TGTGCCACCAGTGAACCCAGCGGGGGCCCGAACACCGGGGAGCTGTTTTTT. Translated, it gives CATSEPSGGPNTGELFF.

This clonotype has just a few counts. V is TRBV9 and J is TRBJ2-3, with a tentative D call TRBD2 (7 bases). V shed 2 bases and J shed 4 bases, with 20 bases lying between them. The CDR3 has 17 amino acids. Germline values: CDR1 SGDLS, CDR2 YYNGEE. The CDR3 reads CASSVIPFSGGADTQYF. CDR3 coding DNA: TGTGCCAGCAGCGTCATCCCCTTTTCGGGGGGCGCAGATACGCAGTATTTT.

This clonotype occurred a few times. The rearrangement joins TRBV30 to TRBJ1-2, with 11 nucleotides matching TRBD1. Trimming at V came to 4 bases and at J to 7 bases, leaving 5 bases not matched to a gene. Germline-derived CDR1 and CDR2 are GTSNPN and SVGIG (reference sequence). The CDR3 is 13 residues long. CDR3 sequence: CAWKGQGVFGYTF. CDR3 nucleotides: TGTGCCTGGAAGGGACAGGGGGTTTTTGGCTACACCTTC.

The rearrangement uses TRBV11-3 and TRBJ2-3; D possibly corresponds to TRBD2 (6 bases). CDR3 size: 15 residues. Germline V CDR1 and CDR2: SGHNT, YENEEA. Trimming shortened V by 2 bases and J by 2 bases, and 11 bases separated the two germline ends. CDR3 sequence: CASSLIGSLTDTQYF. The CDR3 region has the DNA TGTGCCAGCAGCTTAATCGGGAGCCTCACAGATACGCAGTATTTT.

Many counts were recorded for this clonotype. V gene TRBV15 combines with J gene TRBJ2-1, with D uncertain. CDR1 is LNHNV and CDR2 is YYDKDF in the germline V gene (reference sequence). Trimming removed 4 bases from V and 7 bases from J, with 11 bases in between. This CDR3 has 13 amino acids. The DNA for the CDR3 is TGTGCCACCAGCACCTGGCGTGCGAATGAGCAGTTCTTC. As protein: CATSTWRANEQFF.

V is TRBV20-1 and J is TRBJ2-7; 7 bases line up with TRBD2. Germline V gene sequence: CDR1 DFQATT, CDR2 SNEGSKA (reference sequence). V shed 3 bases, J shed 2 bases, and the junction held 4 bases outside the gene matches. This CDR3 has 13 residues. CDR3 protein: CSASGGSTYEQYF. In DNA, the CDR3 is TGCAGTGCTAGCGGGGGGAGCACCTACGAGCAGTACTTC.

In its sample, this clonotype was seen a few times. The chain employs TRBV6-6 and TRBJ1-1; D call uncertain. V lost 2 bases and J 1 base, leaving 2 bases between the germline ends. Germline CDR1 is MNHNY and CDR2 is SVGAGI (reference sequence). This CDR3 is 12 amino acids long. DNA of the CDR3: TGTGCCAGCAGTTACGCGAACACTGAAGCTTTCTTT. Translated: CASSYANTEAFF.

This clonotype came up a few times. V usage is TRBV2 and J usage is TRBJ1-2; D may be TRBD1 (5 bases). Germline values: CDR1 SNHLY, CDR2 FYNNEI. The CDR3 extends over 14 amino acids. V lost 3 bases and J lost 3, with 11 bases in between. DNA for the CDR3: TGTGCCAGCAGTGAGGAGGGGACTGACTATGGCTACACCTTC. Translation: CASSEEGTDYGYTF.

The chain joins TRBV30 to TRBJ1-4; D is unresolved. The CDR3 runs 12 residues. V was clipped by 8 bases and J by 8 bases, with 15 bases between them. The germline V gene has CDR1 GTSNPN and CDR2 SVGIG (reference sequence). The CDR3 loop reads CAHGRNGEKLFF. In DNA form, the CDR3 reads TGTGCCCACGGAAGGAATGGGGAAAAACTGTTTTTT.

This sequence joins TRBV5-1 and TRBJ1-2, with D unresolved. Trimming removed 7 bases from V and 4 bases from J, with 14 bases in between. Germline CDR1 SGHRS, CDR2 YFSETQ. The CDR3 is 13 residues long. The CDR3 DNA follows: TGCGCCAGCTGCCCGTCCAGGACCTATGGCTACACCTTC. It codes for CASCPSRTYGYTF.

The sample holds a few counts of this clonotype. The chain joins TRBV12-5 to TRBJ2-7, with D possibly matching TRBD2 (5 bases). The CDR3 loop spans 13 amino acids. The V gene lost 8 bases and the J gene lost 4 bases, with 15 bases spanning the gap. Germline V gene data show CDR1 as LGHNT and CDR2 as FRNRAP. The CDR3 spells CASSGGEDYEQYF. The DNA for the CDR3 is TGTGCTAGTTCCGGAGGAGAAGATTACGAGCAGTACTTC. Together with reference TRBV12-5 and TRBJ2-7, the CDR3 gives the full variable domain: DARVTQTPRHKVTEMGQEVTMRCQPILGHNTVFWYRQTMMQGLELLAYFRNRAPLDDSGMPKDRFSAEMPDATLATLKIQPSEPRDSAVYFCASSGGEDYEQYFGPGTRLTVT.